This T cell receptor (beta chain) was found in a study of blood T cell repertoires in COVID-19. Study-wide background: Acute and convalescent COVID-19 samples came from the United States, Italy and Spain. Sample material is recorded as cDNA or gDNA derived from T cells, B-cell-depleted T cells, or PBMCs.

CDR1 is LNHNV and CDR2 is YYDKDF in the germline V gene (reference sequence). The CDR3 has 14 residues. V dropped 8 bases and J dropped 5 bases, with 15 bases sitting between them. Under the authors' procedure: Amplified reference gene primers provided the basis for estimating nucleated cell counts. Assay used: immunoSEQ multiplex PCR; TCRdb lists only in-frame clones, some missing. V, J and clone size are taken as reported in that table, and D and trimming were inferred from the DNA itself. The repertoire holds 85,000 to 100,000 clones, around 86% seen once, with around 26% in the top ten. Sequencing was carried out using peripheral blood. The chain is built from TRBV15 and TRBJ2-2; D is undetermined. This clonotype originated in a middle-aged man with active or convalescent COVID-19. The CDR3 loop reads CATVSGSNTGELFF. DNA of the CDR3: TGTGCCACCGTTAGTGGTAGTAATACCGGGGAGCTGTTTTTT.